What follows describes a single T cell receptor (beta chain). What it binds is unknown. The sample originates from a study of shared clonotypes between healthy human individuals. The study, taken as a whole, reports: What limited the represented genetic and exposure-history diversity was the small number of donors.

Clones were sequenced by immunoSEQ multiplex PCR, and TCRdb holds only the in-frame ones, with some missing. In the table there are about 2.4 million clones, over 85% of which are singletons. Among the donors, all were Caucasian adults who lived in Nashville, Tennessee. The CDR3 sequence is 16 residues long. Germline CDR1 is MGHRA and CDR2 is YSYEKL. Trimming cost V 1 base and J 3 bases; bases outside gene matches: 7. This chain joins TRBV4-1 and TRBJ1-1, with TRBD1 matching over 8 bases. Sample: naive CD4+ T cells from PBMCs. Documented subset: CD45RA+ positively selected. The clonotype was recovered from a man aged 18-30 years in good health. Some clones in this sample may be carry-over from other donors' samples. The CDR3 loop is CASSQVRGTGYTEAFF. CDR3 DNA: TGCGCCAGCAGCCAAGTGCGCGGGACAGGCTACACTGAAGCTTTCTTT.